The rows below give T cell receptor beta chains drawn from one sample of a study of PD-L1 blockade in urothelial cancer. This table comes from immunoSEQ multiplex PCR, and its TCRdb copy is limited to in-frame clones, with some not included. The data show some 71,000 clones, approximately 91% seen once. This specimen was PBMCs, taken around atezolizumab (anti-PD-L1) treatment. Source of these receptors: a man between 60 and 75 years old with urothelial cancer. The CDR3 runs from the conserved cysteine through the conserved F or W. The order of the fields is D gene, clone size, V gene, J gene, CDR3 protein, CDR3 DNA. The D gene is left open where the match is weak. Not every row has a clone size; where given, it reads once, few, many or a size class.

TRBD1	NA	TRBV7-2	TRBJ1-1	CASSARPGQGITDTEAFF	TGTGCCAGCAGCGCTCGACCGGGACAGGGGATTACGGACACTGAAGCTTTCTTT
TRBD1	NA	TRBV5-1	TRBJ1-4	CASSGQGVTNEKLFF	TGCGCCAGCAGCGGACAGGGAGTAACTAATGAAAAACTGTTTTTT
TRBD1	NA	TRBV5-8	TRBJ1-5	CASSLPGTGRNQPQHF	TGTGCCAGCAGCTTACCCGGGACAGGTAGAAACCAGCCCCAGCATTTT
TRBD1	NA	TRBV10-3	TRBJ1-6	CAIRGQGGSPLHF	TGTGCCATCAGGGGACAGGGCGGTTCACCCCTCCACTTT
TRBD1	once	TRBV5-4	TRBJ1-2	CASSSGTDNYGYTF	TGTGCCAGCAGCTCCGGGACAGACAACTATGGCTACACCTTC
TRBD1	NA	TRBV6-5	TRBJ1-1	CASSPRTGLATEAFF	TGTGCCAGCAGTCCTCGGACAGGACTGGCCACTGAAGCTTTCTTT
TRBD2	NA	TRBV5-1	TRBJ2-3	CASSQTSGNTDTQYF	TGCGCCAGCAGCCAGACTAGCGGGAACACAGATACGCAGTATTTT
NA	NA	TRBV7-9	TRBJ2-3	CASSLGLEDTQYF	TGTGCCAGCAGCTTAGGATTAGAAGATACGCAGTATTTT
NA	NA	TRBV16	TRBJ2-2	CASSQYTPIATGELFF	TGTGCCAGCAGCCAATACACTCCCATAGCCACCGGGGAGCTGTTTTTT
NA	NA	TRBV6-1	TRBJ1-1	CASSEGWANTEAFF	TGTGCCAGCAGTGAAGGATGGGCGAACACTGAAGCTTTCTTT
NA	few	TRBV11-2	TRBJ2-7	CASSFNGGGFVSSYEQYF	TGTGCCAGCAGCTTTAACGGGGGTGGGTTTGTGAGTTCCTACGAGCAGTACTTC
NA	NA	TRBV6-1	TRBJ1-1	CASIRGEAFF	TGTGCCAGCATTCGGGGGGAAGCTTTCTTT
NA	NA	TRBV4-3	TRBJ2-1	CASSQFRSGEQFF	TGCGCCAGCAGCCAATTTCGCTCCGGTGAGCAGTTCTTC
TRBD1	NA	TRBV7-9	TRBJ2-3	CASSLPRDRGEADTQYF	TGTGCCAGCAGCTTACCCCGGGACAGGGGGGAAGCAGATACGCAGTATTTT
NA	NA	TRBV28	TRBJ1-2	CASSRTENYGYTF	TGTGCCAGCAGTAGGACAGAGAACTATGGCTACACCTTC
TRBD1	NA	TRBV9	TRBJ1-6	CASSVEGTGNSPLHF	TGTGCCAGCAGCGTAGAGGGGACAGGCAATTCACCCCTCCACTTT
TRBD1	NA	TRBV5-1	TRBJ1-5	CASSPTTGGNQPQHF	TGCGCCAGCAGCCCGACGACAGGGGGAAATCAGCCCCAGCATTTT
NA	NA	TRBV19	TRBJ1-5	CASSPRTLGNQPQHF	TGTGCCAGTAGCCCTCGGACACTGGGTAATCAGCCCCAGCATTTT
NA	once	TRBV2	TRBJ2-5	CASSPSSKAGTQYF	TGTGCCAGCAGTCCCTCAAGTAAGGCAGGGACCCAGTACTTC
TRBD1	NA	TRBV29-1	TRBJ2-7	CSVAWTGYEQYF	TGCAGCGTTGCCTGGACAGGGTACGAGCAGTACTTC
NA	NA	TRBV28	TRBJ1-4	CASTTSGRANEKLFF	TGTGCCAGCACAACATCCGGGAGGGCTAATGAAAAACTGTTTTTT
TRBD2	NA	TRBV29-1	TRBJ2-1	CSTYGGLAVSYNEQFF	TGCAGCACTTATGGAGGACTAGCGGTTTCCTACAATGAGCAGTTCTTC
NA	once	TRBV11-2	TRBJ2-3	CASSLDFVADTDTQYF	TGTGCCAGCAGCTTAGATTTCGTTGCAGACACAGATACGCAGTATTTT
TRBD1	NA	TRBV5-1	TRBJ1-1	CASSSLGQGDTEAFF	TGCGCCAGCAGCTCCCTGGGACAGGGTGACACTGAAGCTTTCTTT
TRBD1	NA	TRBV5-6	TRBJ1-6	CASSFKGTARNSPLHF	TGTGCCAGCAGCTTTAAGGGGACAGCAAGAAATTCACCCCTCCACTTT
TRBD1	NA	TRBV2	TRBJ1-2	CARTGDWGGYTF	TGTGCCAGGACAGGGGACTGGGGTGGCTACACCTTC
NA	NA	TRBV25-1	TRBJ2-7	CASSEYGRYEQYF	TGTGCCAGCAGTGAATATGGGAGGTACGAGCAGTACTTC
TRBD2	NA	TRBV5-1	TRBJ2-1	CASSSLAGDYNEQFF	TGCGCCAGCAGCTCCTTAGCGGGGGACTACAATGAGCAGTTCTTC
TRBD2	once	TRBV4-3	TRBJ2-7	CASSRTSGSAYEQYF	TGCGCCAGCAGCCGGACTAGCGGTTCTGCCTACGAGCAGTACTTC
NA	NA	TRBV19	TRBJ1-1	CASSPTPPGAEAFF	TGTGCCAGTAGTCCCACCCCCCCAGGGGCTGAAGCTTTCTTT
TRBD2	NA	TRBV7-3	TRBJ2-1	CASSLAGGNNEQFF	TGTGCCAGCAGCTTAGCGGGGGGGAACAATGAGCAGTTCTTC
TRBD2	NA	TRBV5-4	TRBJ2-7	CASSPTSDSYEQYF	TGTGCCAGCAGCCCGACTAGCGACTCCTACGAGCAGTACTTC
NA	NA	TRBV21-1	TRBJ2-3	CASSKGVGGTFDTQYF	TGTGCCAGCAGCAAAGGGGTTGGGGGCACCTTTGATACGCAGTATTTT